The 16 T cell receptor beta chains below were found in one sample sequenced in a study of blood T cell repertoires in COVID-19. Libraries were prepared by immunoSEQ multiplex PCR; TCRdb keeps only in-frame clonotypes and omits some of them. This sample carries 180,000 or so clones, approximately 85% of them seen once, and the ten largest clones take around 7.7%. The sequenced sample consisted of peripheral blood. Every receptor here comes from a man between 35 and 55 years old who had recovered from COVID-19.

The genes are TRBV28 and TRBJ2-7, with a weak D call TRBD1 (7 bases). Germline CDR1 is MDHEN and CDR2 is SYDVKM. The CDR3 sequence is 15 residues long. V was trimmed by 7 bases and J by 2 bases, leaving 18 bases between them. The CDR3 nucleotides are TGTGCCAGCACCTCACGTCGGGGGACAGCCTACGAGCAGTACTTC. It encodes CASTSRRGTAYEQYF.

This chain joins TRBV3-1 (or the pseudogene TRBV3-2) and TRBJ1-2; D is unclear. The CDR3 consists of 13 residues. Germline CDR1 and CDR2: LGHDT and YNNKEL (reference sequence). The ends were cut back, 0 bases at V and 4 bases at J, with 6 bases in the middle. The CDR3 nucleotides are TGTGCCAGCAGCCAAGAAAACAGCTATGGCTACACCTTC. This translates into CASSQENSYGYTF.

The CDR3 DNA sequence: TGTGCCAGCAGCCCCCCAGCCTACGAGCAGTACTTC. Residues: CASSPPAYEQYF. V and J are TRBV28 and TRBJ2-7; D unresolved. V was shortened by 6 bases and J by 2 bases, with 8 bases between the two germline ends. Looked up from germline, CDR1 is MDHEN and CDR2 is SYDVKM. This CDR3 region has 12 residues.

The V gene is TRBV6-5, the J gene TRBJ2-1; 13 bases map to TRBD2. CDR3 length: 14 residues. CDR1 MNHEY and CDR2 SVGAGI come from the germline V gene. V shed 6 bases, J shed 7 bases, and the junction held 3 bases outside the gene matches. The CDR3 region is CASSRLAGGNEQFF. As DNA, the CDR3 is TGTGCCAGCAGCCGACTAGCGGGAGGAAATGAGCAGTTCTTC.

In DNA form, the CDR3 reads TGTGCCAGTAGCGACAGGGGGCCTCCTTCAGAGACCCAGTACTTC. Protein product: CASSDRGPPSETQYF. The rearrangement uses TRBV19 and TRBJ2-5, with TRBD1 matching 10 bases. The CDR3 consists of 15 residues. V was pared by 6 bases and J by 4 bases, with 8 bases of the junction left unmatched. The V gene's germline CDR1 is LNHDA and CDR2 SQIVND (reference sequence).

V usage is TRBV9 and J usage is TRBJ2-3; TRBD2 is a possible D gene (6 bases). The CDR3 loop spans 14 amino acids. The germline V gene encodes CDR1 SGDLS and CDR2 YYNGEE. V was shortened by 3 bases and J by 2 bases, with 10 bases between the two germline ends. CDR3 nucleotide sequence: TGTGCCAGCAGCGGCGGGGACTTCACAGATACGCAGTATTTT. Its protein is CASSGGDFTDTQYF.

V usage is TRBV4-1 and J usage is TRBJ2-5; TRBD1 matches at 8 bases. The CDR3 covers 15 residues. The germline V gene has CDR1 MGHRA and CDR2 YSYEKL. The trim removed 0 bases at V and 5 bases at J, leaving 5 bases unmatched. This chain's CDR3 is CASSQDRGRRETQYF. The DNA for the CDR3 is TGCGCCAGCAGCCAAGACAGGGGGCGCAGGGAGACCCAGTACTTC.

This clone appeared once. CDR3 protein: CASSVDSLEFNYGYTF. The DNA for the CDR3 is TGTGCCAGCAGTGTGGACAGCCTCGAATTCAACTATGGCTACACCTTC. The rearrangement joins TRBV2 to TRBJ1-2, with D maybe TRBD1 (6 bases). Trimming shortened V by 4 bases and J by 2 bases, and 17 bases separated the two germline ends. This CDR3 spans 16 amino acids. The V gene's germline CDR1 is SNHLY and CDR2 FYNNEI. Looking up the rest from reference TRBV2 and TRBJ1-2 gives the full variable domain: EPEVTQTPSHQVTQMGQEVILRCVPISNHLYFYWYRQILGQKVEFLVSFYNNEISEKSEIFDDQFSVERPDGSNFTLKIRSTKLEDSAMYFCASSVDSLEFNYGYTFGSGTRLTVV.

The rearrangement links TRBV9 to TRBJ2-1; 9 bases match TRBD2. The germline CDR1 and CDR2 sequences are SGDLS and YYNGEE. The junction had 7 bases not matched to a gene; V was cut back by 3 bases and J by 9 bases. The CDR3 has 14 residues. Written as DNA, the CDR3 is TGTGCCAGCAGCGGAAGCGGGAGGCCTAGTGAGCAGTTCTTC. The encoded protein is CASSGSGRPSEQFF.

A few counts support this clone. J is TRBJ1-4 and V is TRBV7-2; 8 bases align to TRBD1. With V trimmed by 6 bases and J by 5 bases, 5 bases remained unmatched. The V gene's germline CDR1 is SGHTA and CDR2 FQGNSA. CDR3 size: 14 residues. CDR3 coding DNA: TGTGCCAGCAGGGACGGGACAGGAAATGAAAAACTGTTTTTT. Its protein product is CASRDGTGNEKLFF.

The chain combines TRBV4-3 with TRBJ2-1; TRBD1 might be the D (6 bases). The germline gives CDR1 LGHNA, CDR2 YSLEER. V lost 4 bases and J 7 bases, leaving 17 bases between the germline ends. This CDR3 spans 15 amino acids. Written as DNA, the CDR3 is TGCGCCAGCAGCCCGTACCGAAGGGGGTTGAATGAGCAGTTCTTC. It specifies CASSPYRRGLNEQFF.

Written as DNA, the CDR3 is TGTGCCAGTAGTACCCAATTGGGACAGGAGCATCAGCCCCAGCATTTT. Encoded protein: CASSTQLGQEHQPQHF. V and J are TRBV19 and TRBJ1-5, with 8 positions matching TRBD1. CDR3 length: 16 residues. J gave up 5 bases and V 4 bases, and 10 bases lay outside the gene matches. Germline CDR1 LNHDA, CDR2 SQIVND (reference sequence).

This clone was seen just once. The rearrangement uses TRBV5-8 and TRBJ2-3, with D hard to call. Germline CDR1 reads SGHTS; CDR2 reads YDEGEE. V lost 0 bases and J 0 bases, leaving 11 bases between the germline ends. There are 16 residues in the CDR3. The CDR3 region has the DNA TGTGCCAGCAGCTTGGTAGAGACACCAAGCACAGATACGCAGTATTTT. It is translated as CASSLVETPSTDTQYF.

The DNA of the CDR3 is TGTGCCATCAGTTCCCCGGGACAGGGATCACACTATGGCTACACCTTC. Protein: CAISSPGQGSHYGYTF. The chain joins TRBV10-3 to TRBJ1-2; 9 bases align to TRBD1. The CDR3 totals 16 residues. V shed 5 bases, J shed 3 bases, and the junction held 10 bases outside the gene matches. CDR1 is ENHRY, CDR2 SYGVKD, per germline.

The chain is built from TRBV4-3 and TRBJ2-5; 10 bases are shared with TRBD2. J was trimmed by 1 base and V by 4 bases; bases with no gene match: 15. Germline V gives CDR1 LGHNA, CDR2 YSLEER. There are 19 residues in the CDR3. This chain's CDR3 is CASSPRPGLAGVLQETQYF. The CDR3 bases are TGCGCCAGCAGCCCAAGGCCCGGGCTAGCGGGGGTCCTCCAAGAGACCCAGTACTTC.

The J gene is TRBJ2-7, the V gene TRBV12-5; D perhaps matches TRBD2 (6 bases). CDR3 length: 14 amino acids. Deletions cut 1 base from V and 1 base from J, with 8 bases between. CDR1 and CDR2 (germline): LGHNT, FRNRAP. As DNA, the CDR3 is TGTGCTAGTGGTTTGGAACTAGCTTCCTACGAGCAGTACTTC. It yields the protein CASGLELASYEQYF.